What follows are 32 T cell receptor beta chains derived from one specimen sequenced in a study of blood T cell repertoires in COVID-19. Clones were sequenced by immunoSEQ multiplex PCR, and TCRdb holds only the in-frame ones, with some missing. Of some 290,000 clones in the sample, 90% were seen once. What was sequenced was peripheral blood. Receptor source: a woman aged 30 to 39 with COVID-19, enrolled during active disease.

V gene TRBV27 combines with J gene TRBJ1-4; D is possibly TRBD1 (5 bases). Germline lookup yields CDR1 MNHEY and CDR2 SMNVEV (reference sequence). There are 15 residues in the CDR3. V lost 6 bases and J lost 8, with 19 bases in between. The CDR3 DNA is TGTGCCAGCAGCCTCCGTTGGGGCGCGGAGGAAAAACTGTTTTTT. This encodes CASSLRWGAEEKLFF.

V is TRBV2 and J is TRBJ2-3, with a possible D match to TRBD2 (6 bases). From germline, CDR1 is SNHLY and CDR2 FYNNEI. The CDR3 totals 13 residues. V lost 8 bases to trimming and J lost 2 bases, with 11 bases between them. CDR3 in amino acids: CASWADYTDTQYF. CDR3 nucleotide sequence: TGTGCCAGCTGGGCGGACTACACAGATACGCAGTATTTT.

This chain links TRBV7-2 with TRBJ1-5, with no clear D. Germline values: CDR1 SGHTA, CDR2 FQGNSA. CDR3 size: 15 residues. V lost 5 bases and J 0 bases, leaving 11 bases between the germline ends. The CDR3 region is CASSRTDYSNQPQHF. The DNA of the CDR3 is TGTGCCAGCAGCCGGACGGACTATAGCAATCAGCCCCAGCATTTT.

The chain uses TRBV18 and TRBJ1-1; D uncertain. Germline V gene data show CDR1 as KGHSH and CDR2 as LQKENI. The CDR3 is 11 amino acids. V was shortened by 4 bases and J by 8 bases, with 8 bases between the two germline ends. CDR3 DNA sequence: TGTGCCAGCTCACGCGTTTTCGAAGCTTTCTTT. Its translation: CASSRVFEAFF.

This rearrangement joins TRBV4-1 to TRBJ2-7; 10 positions agree with TRBD2. Germline-derived CDR1 and CDR2 are MGHRA and YSYEKL. This CDR3 comprises 14 residues. V was pared by 1 base and J by 5 bases, with 2 bases of the junction left unmatched. CDR3 bases: TGCGCCAGCAGCCAAGGGACTAGCGGAGACGAGCAGTACTTC. The encoded protein is CASSQGTSGDEQYF.

The V gene is TRBV10-2, the J gene TRBJ2-1; the D is unclear. CDR1 WSHSY and CDR2 SAAADI come from the germline V gene. This CDR3 is built from 13 residues. The V end lost 0 bases, the J end lost 7 bases, and 7 bases lay between the germline ends. The DNA of the CDR3 is TGCGCCAGCAGTGAGTCTCCACAAAATGAGCAGTTCTTC. Its translation: CASSESPQNEQFF.

This chain joins TRBV6-6 and TRBJ1-2, with 10 bases that match TRBD1. Germline CDR1 and CDR2: MNHNY and SVGAGI (reference sequence). The J segment lost 8 bases and the V segment lost 2 bases, leaving 8 bases of the junction unmatched. CDR3 size: 15 residues. CDR3 amino acids: CASSYPGQGMGGYTF. The CDR3 DNA reads as TGTGCCAGCAGTTACCCGGGACAGGGGATGGGAGGCTACACCTTC.

V usage is TRBV5-6 and J usage is TRBJ2-1, with 10 bases identical to TRBD2. Trimming removed 1 base from V and 0 bases from J; junction bases left unmatched: 4. Germline lookup yields CDR1 SGHDT and CDR2 YYEEEE. There are 17 residues in the CDR3. CDR3 nucleotides: TGTGCCAGCAGCTTGAGGACTAGCGGAGGCTCCTACAATGAGCAGTTCTTC. Translation gives CASSLRTSGGSYNEQFF.

The rearrangement uses TRBV9 and TRBJ2-2; D may be TRBD1 (6 bases). The germline V gene encodes CDR1 SGDLS and CDR2 YYNGEE. Trimming stripped 1 base from V and 2 bases from J, with 12 bases between. CDR3 length equals 16 residues. The CDR3 DNA reads as TGTGCCAGCAGCGTACAGGGGTCCCTCAACACCGGGGAGCTGTTTTTT. Amino acids: CASSVQGSLNTGELFF.

The V gene is TRBV13, the J gene TRBJ2-3, with 7 positions matching TRBD1. Germline V gives CDR1 PRHDT, CDR2 FYEKMQ (reference sequence). Losses at the gene ends were 1 base for V and 5 bases for J; bases not matched to a gene: 6. The CDR3 covers 15 residues. CDR3 DNA: TGTGCCAGCAGCTTAGTGACAGGGCGAGAAGATACGCAGTATTTT. This encodes CASSLVTGREDTQYF.

This sequence joins TRBV9 and TRBJ2-1, with D possibly being TRBD2 (6 bases). This CDR3 region has 18 residues. Trimming removed 1 base from V and 0 bases from J, with 17 bases in between. CDR1 and CDR2 from the germline V gene are SGDLS and YYNGEE. The CDR3 is CASSVWGGRHLSYNEQFF. The CDR3 DNA sequence: TGTGCCAGCAGCGTATGGGGAGGTCGACACCTCTCCTACAATGAGCAGTTCTTC.

The V and J genes are TRBV12-5 and TRBJ1-1, with 7 positions matching TRBD1. V lost 3 bases and J lost 1; bases outside the gene matches: 11. The CDR3 spans 17 residues. Germline V gives CDR1 LGHNT, CDR2 FRNRAP. The CDR3 protein is CASGLTRGPSPNTEAFF. The CDR3 region has the DNA TGTGCTAGTGGTTTAACGAGGGGGCCCTCCCCGAACACTGAAGCTTTCTTT.

The V gene is TRBV3-1 (or the pseudogene TRBV3-2), the J gene TRBJ1-1; 7 bases line up with TRBD1. Germline V gives CDR1 LGHDT, CDR2 YNNKEL (reference sequence). With V trimmed by 3 bases and J by 1 base, 5 bases remained unmatched. The CDR3 runs to 15 residues. CDR3: CASSQDRQRNTEAFF. The CDR3 nucleotides read TGTGCCAGCAGCCAGGACAGGCAAAGGAACACTGAAGCTTTCTTT.

The CDR3 is CASSPPAGGFSETQYF. As DNA, the CDR3 is TGTGCCAGCTCACCACCAGCGGGGGGCTTTAGTGAGACCCAGTACTTC. This chain connects TRBV18 to TRBJ2-5; 9 bases agree with TRBD2. Trimming removed 0 bases from V and 5 bases from J; junction bases left unmatched: 7. This CDR3 is 16 amino acids long. Germline loops: CDR1 KGHSH, CDR2 LQKENI.

This clone has just one count. The CDR3 coding sequence is TGTGCCAGCAGTCGCAGGGGGCTTCTTGGCTACACCTTC. This gives the protein CASSRRGLLGYTF. The chain combines TRBV12-3 or TRBV12-4 with TRBJ1-2, with 8 bases fitting TRBD1. There are 13 residues in the CDR3. The trim removed 5 bases at V and 7 bases at J, leaving 6 bases unmatched.

The chain carries TRBV5-1 and TRBJ2-4, with 9 positions matching TRBD1. Germline lookup yields CDR1 SGHRS and CDR2 YFSETQ. CDR3 length equals 14 residues. J gave up 6 bases and V 5 bases, and 6 bases lay outside the gene matches. CDR3 nucleotide sequence: TGCGCCAGCAGTCCACCGGGACAGGGAAACATTCAGTACTTC. Protein product: CASSPPGQGNIQYF.

A word on this clone: The same CDR3 can be traced to other DNA sequences in this sample. The chain is built from TRBV5-4 and TRBJ2-5; 9 nucleotides align to TRBD1. This CDR3 comprises 15 residues. The ends lost 0 bases at V and 1 base at J; junction bases unmatched: 1. Germline CDR1 and CDR2: SGHNT and YYREEE (reference sequence). The CDR3: CASSLGDRAQETQYF. The CDR3 coding sequence is TGTGCCAGCAGCTTGGGGGACAGGGCCCAAGAGACCCAGTACTTC.

The V call is TRBV7-2, the J call TRBJ2-7; D is unresolved. CDR3 length: 14 amino acids. Germline CDR1 SGHTA, CDR2 FQGNSA. Trimming left V 1 base short and J 2 bases short, with 9 bases between. CDR3 amino acids: CASSLDGSTYEQYF. CDR3 bases: TGTGCCAGCAGCTTAGATGGCTCAACCTACGAGCAGTACTTC.

V is TRBV25-1 and J is TRBJ2-1, with D possibly being TRBD2 (6 bases). The CDR3 sequence is 16 residues long. Trimming cost V 4 bases and J 7 bases, with 20 bases left between them. Germline values: CDR1 MGHDK, CDR2 SYGVNS. CDR3 loop: CASSGGNRELGNEQFF. The CDR3 DNA reads TGTGCCAGCAGTGGGGGAAATCGGGAGTTGGGGAATGAGCAGTTCTTC.

This clone was found once. The chain combines TRBV7-6 with TRBJ1-1, with D tentatively TRBD1 (5 bases). Germline V lookup: CDR1 SGHVS, CDR2 FNYEAQ. The CDR3 extends over 16 amino acids. Trimming took 1 base from V and 5 from J, leaving 17 bases between them. CDR3 region: CASSLGGVGRVTEAFF. The DNA of the CDR3 is TGTGCCAGCAGCTTAGGGGGCGTAGGGAGGGTAACTGAAGCTTTCTTT.

The chain links TRBV19 to TRBJ2-1, with TRBD2 matching 10 bases. With V trimmed by 0 bases and J by 4 bases, 3 bases remained unmatched. This CDR3 comprises 16 residues. CDR1 is LNHDA and CDR2 is SQIVND in the germline V gene (reference sequence). The CDR3 is CASSIEQAGGYNEQFF. CDR3 in DNA: TGTGCCAGTAGTATAGAACAAGCGGGAGGGTACAATGAGCAGTTCTTC. The full variable domain, in which reference TRBV19 and TRBJ2-1 provide the parts outside the CDR3, is DGGITQSPKYLFRKEGQNVTLSCEQNLNHDAMYWYRQDPGQGLRLIYYSQIVNDFQKGDIAEGYSVSREKKESFPLTVTSAQKNPTAFYLCASSIEQAGGYNEQFFGPGTRLTVL.

This clone was picked up a small number of times. The CDR3 sequence: CASRAGGDSNQPQHF. CDR3 sequence (DNA): TGTGCCAGCAGGGCAGGAGGGGATAGCAATCAGCCCCAGCATTTT. The chain recombines TRBV6-5 with TRBJ1-5; D may be TRBD1 (5 bases). Trimming pared 6 bases from V and 0 bases from J, leaving 12 bases between. From germline, CDR1 is MNHEY and CDR2 SVGAGI. The CDR3 is 15 amino acids.

The count of this clone is one. The chain is built from TRBV18 and TRBJ1-1; D gene uncertain. This CDR3 has 15 amino acids. V lost 7 bases, J lost 4 bases, and 19 bases lay in between. In germline, CDR1 is KGHSH, CDR2 LQKENI. CDR3 bases: TGTGCCAGCTTAGTGGTCCCGGATGGAGCCACTGAAGCTTTCTTT. Its protein is CASLVVPDGATEAFF.

The rearrangement uses TRBV2 and TRBJ1-3, with D possibly being TRBD1 (6 bases). Germline V gives CDR1 SNHLY, CDR2 FYNNEI. Trimming left V 3 bases short and J 3 bases short, with 12 bases between. The CDR3 covers 15 residues. The CDR3 nucleotides read TGTGCCAGCAGTGACGGGGGGGCGCATGGAAACACCATATATTTT. Protein product: CASSDGGAHGNTIYF.

This chain connects TRBV28 to TRBJ1-1; 10 bases map to TRBD1. V dropped 4 bases and J dropped 5; count of bases not matched to a gene: 1. Germline values: CDR1 MDHEN, CDR2 SYDVKM. CDR3 size: 13 residues. The CDR3 loop reads CASSWGQGTEAFF. CDR3 in DNA: TGTGCCAGCAGTTGGGGACAGGGGACTGAAGCTTTCTTT.

The chain joins TRBV5-1 to TRBJ1-1; 8 bases agree with TRBD1. With 4 bases clipped from V and 6 bases from J, the junction kept 8 bases outside the gene matches. Germline-derived CDR1 and CDR2 are SGHRS and YFSETQ. The CDR3 length is 14 residues. The CDR3 bases are TGCGCCAGCAGCAATCAGGGGGCTATATCTGAAGCTTTCTTT. Protein sequence: CASSNQGAISEAFF.

Points on this clone: The junction departs from germline at one end; a sequencing error may be responsible. V usage is TRBV7-3 and J usage is TRBJ2-1; 10 positions match TRBD2. This CDR3 has 15 amino acids. Germline V gene data show CDR1 as SGHTA and CDR2 as FQGTGA. The CDR3 spells CASSLTSSGSNEQFF. The DNA for the CDR3 is TGTGCCAGCAGCCTAACGTCTAGCGGGAGCAATGAGCAGTTCTTC.

This clone has just one count. Relative to the germline gene, one junction end is altered; a read error may explain this. The chain couples TRBV6-5 to TRBJ2-3; the match to TRBD2 covers 9 bases. The CDR3 is made up of 13 amino acids. CDR1 is MNHEY, CDR2 SVGAGI, per germline. The CDR3 coding sequence is TGTGCCAGCAGACCCACCGGGACTAGCCTATCTAATTTT. It yields the protein CASRPTGTSLSNF.

J is TRBJ2-2 and V is TRBV27; maybe TRBD2 (6 bases). Per germline, CDR1 MNHEY and CDR2 SMNVEV (reference sequence). The CDR3 is made up of 15 amino acids. Trimming cost V 2 bases and J 1 base, with 8 bases left between them. The DNA of the CDR3 is TGTGCCAGCAGTTTAATCGGGGGGAACACCGGGGAGCTGTTTTTT. It codes for CASSLIGGNTGELFF.

This clone was counted a single time. The J gene is TRBJ2-7, the V gene TRBV9; perhaps TRBD2 as D (6 bases). The CDR3 is 14 residues long. The V end was cut by 2 bases, the J end by 2 bases, with 11 bases between. Germline V gives CDR1 SGDLS, CDR2 YYNGEE. Written as DNA, the CDR3 is TGTGCCAGCAGCGTCGGGACTGACCCCTACGAGCAGTACTTC. Protein product: CASSVGTDPYEQYF. Together with reference TRBV9 and TRBJ2-7, the CDR3 gives the full variable domain: DSGVTQTPKHLITATGQRVTLRCSPRSGDLSVYWYQQSLDQGLQFLIQYYNGEERAKGNILERFSAQQFPDLHSELNLSSLELGDSALYFCASSVGTDPYEQYFGPGTRLTVT.

The sample holds a few counts of this clone. This chain links TRBV2 with TRBJ2-1; 8 nucleotides match TRBD2. This CDR3 spans 12 amino acids. Germline V gene lookup returns CDR1 SNHLY and CDR2 FYNNEI. The ends lost 8 bases at V and 7 bases at J; junction bases unmatched: 4. Here the CDR3 reads CASGTSGNEQFF. As DNA, the CDR3 is TGTGCCAGCGGTACTAGCGGAAATGAGCAGTTCTTC.

The V call is TRBV4-1, the J call TRBJ2-3; tentatively, D is TRBD1 (5 bases). This CDR3 is built from 17 residues. The germline V gene encodes CDR1 MGHRA and CDR2 YSYEKL. Trimming took off 4 bases at V and 1 base at J, with 18 bases between the two ends. CDR3 protein: CASSRHPRVGGTDTQYF. The DNA of the CDR3 is TGCGCCAGCAGCCGACACCCTCGGGTAGGGGGCACAGATACGCAGTATTTT.